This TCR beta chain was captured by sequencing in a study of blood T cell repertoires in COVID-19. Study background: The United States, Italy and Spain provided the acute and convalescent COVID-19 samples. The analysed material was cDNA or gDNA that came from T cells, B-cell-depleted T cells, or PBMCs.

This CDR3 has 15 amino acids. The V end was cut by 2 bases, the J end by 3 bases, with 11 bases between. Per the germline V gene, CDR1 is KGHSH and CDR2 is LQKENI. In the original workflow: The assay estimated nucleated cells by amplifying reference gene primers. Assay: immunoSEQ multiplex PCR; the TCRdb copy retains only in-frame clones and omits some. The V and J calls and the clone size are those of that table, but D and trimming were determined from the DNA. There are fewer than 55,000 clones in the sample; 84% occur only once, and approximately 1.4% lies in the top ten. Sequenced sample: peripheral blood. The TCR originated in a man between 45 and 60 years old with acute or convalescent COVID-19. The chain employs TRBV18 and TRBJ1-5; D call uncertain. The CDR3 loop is CASSPSELPNQPQHF. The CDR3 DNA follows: TGTGCCAGCTCACCAAGCGAGTTGCCCAATCAGCCCCAGCATTTT.